Only a few counts were recorded for the clone carrying this TCR beta chain. No antigen is known for it. This entry belongs to a study of blood T cells in healthy people across ages. General study results and limits: Any changes in expanded clonotypes were possibly confounded, as donor CMV status remained unknown. Diversity was higher, and naive CD4+ cells more numerous, in long-lived donors than in aged donors. TCR beta diversity per million T cells fell roughly linearly with age.

Sample-barcoded 5' priming and a J-beta primer mix drove a second PCR of roughly 7 to 11 cycles. A single record per CDR3 protein comes from TCRdb applying MiXCR to the 5' RACE reads. Among hundreds of thousands of distinct CDR3 sequences listed, roughly 50% were seen once. This receptor was taken from a man aged 25 to 40 in good health. The sample was blood.

CDR3 DNA: TGCAGTGCTAGAGCCCCGGGACAGGGAGACGTGGGACTAGCGTACAATGAGCAGTTCTTC. Protein product: CSARAPGQGDVGLAYNEQFF. This chain joins TRBV20-1 and TRBJ2-1, with D perhaps TRBD2 (10 bases). CDR1 is DFQATT and CDR2 is SNEGSKA in the germline V gene (reference sequence). The CDR3 loop spans 20 amino acids. V shed 1 base and J shed 4 bases, with 29 bases lying between them.